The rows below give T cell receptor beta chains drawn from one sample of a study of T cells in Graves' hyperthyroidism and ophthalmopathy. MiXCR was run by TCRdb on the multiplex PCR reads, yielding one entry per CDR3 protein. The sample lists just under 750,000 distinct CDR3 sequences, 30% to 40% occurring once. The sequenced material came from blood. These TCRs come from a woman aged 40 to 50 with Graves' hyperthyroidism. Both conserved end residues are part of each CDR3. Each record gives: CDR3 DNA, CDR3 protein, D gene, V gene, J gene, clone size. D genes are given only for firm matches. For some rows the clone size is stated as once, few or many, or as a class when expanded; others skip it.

TGCGCCAGCAGCCAAGCCGGGACAGGCTTCGAAGCTTTCTTT	CASSQAGTGFEAFF	TRBD1	TRBV5-1	TRBJ1-1	many
TGTGCCAGCAGTTTCCGGGGACGCCTCTATGGCTACACCTTC	CASSFRGRLYGYTF	NA	TRBV2	TRBJ1-2	NA
TGTGCCAGCAGCGGGGGACAGGGGATAGGGATGAACACTGAAGCTTTCTTT	CASSGGQGIGMNTEAFF	TRBD1	TRBV2	TRBJ1-1	NA
TGTGCCAGCAGCGTGACTTTGATAGGTGCAGAAGGTCTGTACTTC	CASSVTLIGAEGLYF	NA	TRBV9	TRBJ2-7	few
TGCAGCGTTGAAACACCTAACTATGGCTACACCTTC	CSVETPNYGYTF	NA	TRBV29-1	TRBJ1-2	NA
TGTGCCAGCAGCTTAAGATCTAGCGGGGGGGGGACCTACAATGAGCAGTACTTC	CASSLRSSGGGTYNEQYF	TRBD2	TRBV7-3	TRBJ2-7	NA
TGTGCCAGCAGCCCCGGCTCGGGACGGGCTCGCGAGCAGTACTTC	CASSPGSGRAREQYF	NA	TRBV7-3	TRBJ2-7	NA
TGTGCCAGCAGCTTGGTTTACATAATCAACGACGAGCAGTACTTC	CASSLVYIINDEQYF	NA	TRBV5-8	TRBJ2-7	few
TGCAGTGCTAGGGGGACAGGGGCACGTCAGCCCCAGCATTTT	CSARGTGARQPQHF	TRBD1	TRBV20-1	TRBJ1-5	NA
TGTGCCAGCAGTTTTATGGGACAGGTTAAGGAGACCCAGTACTTC	CASSFMGQVKETQYF	TRBD1	TRBV2	TRBJ2-5	NA
TGCAGCGTTGATGTGGGAACAGGGGGCGCCTATGGCTACACCTTC	CSVDVGTGGAYGYTF	TRBD1	TRBV29-1	TRBJ1-2	many
TGTGCCAGCAGGGGGGGGACTAGCGGCTACGAGCAGTACTTC	CASRGGTSGYEQYF	TRBD2	TRBV13	TRBJ2-7	NA
TGCGCCAGCAGCCAAGAGCACAGGGGTGTCTACGAGCAGTACTTC	CASSQEHRGVYEQYF	TRBD1	TRBV4-1	TRBJ2-7	few
TGTGCCAGCAGTCCCCGGAGGGGGCTAGGTGAAAAACTGTTTTTT	CASSPRRGLGEKLFF	TRBD1	TRBV6-1	TRBJ1-4	NA
TGTGCCAGCAGTTCCATAACAGGGGGCTTTCACCTGTTTTTT	CASSSITGGFHLFF	TRBD1	TRBV24-1	TRBJ1-4	NA
TGCGCCAGCAGCCGGGAGGGCGAAACTGAAGCTTTCTTT	CASSREGETEAFF	NA	TRBV5-1	TRBJ1-1	few
TGTGCCAGCAGCTCCCGGACAGGGTTCACTGAAGCTTTCTTT	CASSSRTGFTEAFF	TRBD1	TRBV5-4	TRBJ1-1	few
TGTGCCAGCAGCGTGGGGGGGGGGTACGGGAACACTGAAGCTTTCTTT	CASSVGGGYGNTEAFF	NA	TRBV9	TRBJ1-1	NA
TGTGCCAGTATCCCCGGACAGTTACACACCATATATTTT	CASIPGQLHTIYF	NA	TRBV19	TRBJ1-3	NA
TGTGCCGGCAGCTTGGCAGGACAGGGGTCCGACGAGCAGTACTTC	CAGSLAGQGSDEQYF	TRBD1	TRBV4-2	TRBJ2-7	NA
TGTGCCAGCAGCTTCCCCTCTAGCGGCTACTACGAGCAGTACTTC	CASSFPSSGYYEQYF	TRBD2	TRBV7-9	TRBJ2-7	many
TGTGCCAGCAGCTCCCGGGACGCCAACAATGAGCAGTTCTTC	CASSSRDANNEQFF	NA	TRBV7-1	TRBJ2-1	NA
TGCGCCAGCGGCGGGGGGTGGCTTAAAGTTGGTTCACCCCTCCACTTT	CASGGGWLKVGSPLHF	NA	TRBV7-3	TRBJ1-6	NA
TGTGCCAGCAGCCGAATCGCGGAGGCCAAAAACATTCAGTACTTC	CASSRIAEAKNIQYF	NA	TRBV7-2	TRBJ2-4	NA
TGCAGTGCTAGAGCTACGGGGGGGCCTGGGTACGAGCAGTACTTC	CSARATGGPGYEQYF	TRBD2	TRBV20-1	TRBJ2-7	NA
TGCGCCAGCAGGGCCAGGGCTGGCACTGAAGCTTTCTTT	CASRARAGTEAFF	NA	TRBV10-2	TRBJ1-1	few
TGTGCCATCAGTGAGTCTAAGGTGAACACTGAAGCTTTCTTT	CAISESKVNTEAFF	NA	TRBV10-3	TRBJ1-1	many
TGTGCCAGCAGCCGATACCTCAGTTCGGGCGGCTACACCTTC	CASSRYLSSGGYTF	NA	TRBV6-5	TRBJ1-2	many
TGTGCCAGCAGCTTAGGCGGGGGGGCCCAAGAGACCCAGTACTTC	CASSLGGGAQETQYF	TRBD2	TRBV7-2	TRBJ2-5	many
TGCGCCAGCAGCCAAGAGGTAGGGCGTTTGTATGAGCAGTACTTC	CASSQEVGRLYEQYF	NA	TRBV4-3	TRBJ2-7	few
TGTGCCAGCAGTTACTGGGGACAGCCGAACACTGAAGCTTTCTTT	CASSYWGQPNTEAFF	TRBD1	TRBV6-5	TRBJ1-1	NA
TGTGCCAGCAGCTTACCCGGGACAGGGGTCTTGCAGACCCAGTACTTC	CASSLPGTGVLQTQYF	TRBD1	TRBV7-2	TRBJ2-5	few
TGTGCCAGCAGTGAACTTAACAGAGATAGCAATCAGCCCCAGCATTTT	CASSELNRDSNQPQHF	NA	TRBV2	TRBJ1-5	NA
TGTGCCACCAGCAGAGATAACAGGGAGGCCTACGAGCAGTACTTC	CATSRDNREAYEQYF	NA	TRBV15	TRBJ2-7	NA
TGTGCCAGCAGGTTGAATTCGGTCTCTGGGGCCAACGTCCTGACTTTC	CASRLNSVSGANVLTF	NA	TRBV7-2	TRBJ2-6	many
TGTGCCAGTAGATCCAGGACCGGGGAGCTGTTTTTT	CASRSRTGELFF	NA	TRBV19	TRBJ2-2	NA
TGTGCCAGCAGCCCCGGGACTAAAGAGACCCAGTACTTC	CASSPGTKETQYF	TRBD2	TRBV7-9	TRBJ2-5	few
TGTGCCGCCGGGACAGGAGAATATAATTCACCCCTCCACTTT	CAAGTGEYNSPLHF	TRBD1	TRBV10-3	TRBJ1-6	many
TGCGCCAGCAGCCGAGACTATAGTTTTAGCGGGAGCCAAGAGACCCAGTACTTC	CASSRDYSFSGSQETQYF	TRBD2	TRBV7-4	TRBJ2-5	NA
TGCAGTGCTAGCGAGGGGTTCGGGTTGAACACTGAAGCTTTCTTT	CSASEGFGLNTEAFF	NA	TRBV20-1	TRBJ1-1	NA
TGTGCCAGCAGCTTAAGCTTCCTCTCCTACAATGAGCAGTTCTTC	CASSLSFLSYNEQFF	NA	TRBV11-1	TRBJ2-1	NA
TGTGCCATTCAACCGGGACAGGGGGCGCGCTACGAGCAGTACTTC	CAIQPGQGARYEQYF	TRBD1	TRBV10-3	TRBJ2-7	NA
TGTGCCAGCAGTTTAAATTCCTACACTGAAGCTTTCTTT	CASSLNSYTEAFF	NA	TRBV28	TRBJ1-1	few
TGTGCCAGCAGGGCCATCGGGACAGTGGCTGAAGCTTTCTTT	CASRAIGTVAEAFF	TRBD1	TRBV12-3/TRBV12-4	TRBJ1-1	NA
TGTGCCACCAGTAGGCTAGCGGCCCTCTCCTACGAGCAGTACTTC	CATSRLAALSYEQYF	TRBD2	TRBV5-4	TRBJ2-7	few